This T cell receptor (beta chain) was sequenced during a study of Graves' ophthalmopathy and Graves' hyperthyroidism. Study-wide findings and caveats: Built on 13 signatures, a model told ophthalmopathy apart from stable hyperthyroidism with around 90% sensitivity and approximately 81% specificity. Most thyroid clonotypes with frequency above 0.001 were detected in blood too. Prediction of ophthalmopathy progression reached roughly 70% sensitivity and 72% to 75% specificity.

This CDR3 comprises 15 residues. Trimming removed 6 bases from V and 3 bases from J; junction bases left unmatched: 7. Certain patients, namely those with other autoimmune diseases, uncontrolled infections, pregnancy or lactation, were excluded. The study amplified TCR beta CDR3 regions using RNA transcripts. Amplification began with first-round RT-PCR using HTBI primers, then second-round multiplex PCR was performed. TCRdb ran MiXCR on the multiplex PCR reads and lists one entry per CDR3 protein. The sample yields fewer than 250,000 distinct CDR3 sequences, 25% to 30% seen once. This clonotype was picked up many times. Its antigen is currently unknown.

Material for sequencing was peripheral blood. This TCR was recovered from a man aged 50-60 years with Graves' ophthalmopathy. The chain is built from TRBV12-3 or TRBV12-4 and TRBJ2-7, with 11 positions matching TRBD1. CDR3 DNA sequence: TGTGCCAGCAGGTCAGGGACAGGGGGATACTACGAGCAGTACTTC. Amino acids: CASRSGTGGYYEQYF.